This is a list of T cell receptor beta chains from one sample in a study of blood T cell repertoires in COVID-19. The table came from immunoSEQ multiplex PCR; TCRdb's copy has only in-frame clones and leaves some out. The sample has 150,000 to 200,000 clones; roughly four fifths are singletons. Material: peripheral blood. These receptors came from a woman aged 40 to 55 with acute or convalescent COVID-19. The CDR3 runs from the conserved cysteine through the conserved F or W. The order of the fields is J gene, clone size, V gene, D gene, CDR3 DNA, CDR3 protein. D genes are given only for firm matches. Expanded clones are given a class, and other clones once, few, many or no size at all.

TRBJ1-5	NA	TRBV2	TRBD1	TGTGCCAGCACGGAGGGACAGGGGAGGTTGGGTCAGCCCCAGCATTTT	CASTEGQGRLGQPQHF
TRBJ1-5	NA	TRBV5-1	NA	TGCGCCAGCAGCTTGGAGGGGAATAGCAATCAGCCCCAGCATTTT	CASSLEGNSNQPQHF
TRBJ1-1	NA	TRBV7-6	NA	TGTGCCAGCAGCTTCGCGGAGAACACTGAAGCTTTCTTT	CASSFAENTEAFF
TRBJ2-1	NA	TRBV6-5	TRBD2	TGTGCCAGCAGTTACTCCATCGGGGGAGGGAATGAGCAGTTCTTC	CASSYSIGGGNEQFF
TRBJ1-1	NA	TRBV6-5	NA	TGTGCCAGCAGTTTCAGGGCTGACACTGAAGCTTTCTTT	CASSFRADTEAFF
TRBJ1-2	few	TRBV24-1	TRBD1	TGTGCCACCAGTGCCCTAGGGACAGAAGGCTACACCTTC	CATSALGTEGYTF
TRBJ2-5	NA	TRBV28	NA	TGTGCCAGCACCTCGACAGATCAAGAGACCCAGTACTTC	CASTSTDQETQYF
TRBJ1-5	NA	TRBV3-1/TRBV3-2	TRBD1	TGTGCCAGCAGCCAAGGGGGGACAGGGGGTCAGCCCCAGCATTTT	CASSQGGTGGQPQHF
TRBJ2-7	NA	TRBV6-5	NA	TGTGCCAGCAGTTATTGGGGCAGACCTTACGAGCAGTACTTC	CASSYWGRPYEQYF
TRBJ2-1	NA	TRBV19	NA	TGTGCCAGTACCCCCCGTGGGCGAACCTACAATGAGCAGTTCTTC	CASTPRGRTYNEQFF
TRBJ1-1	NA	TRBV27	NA	TGTGCCAGCAGTCCGGTCGGGTTTTACACTGAAGCTTTCTTT	CASSPVGFYTEAFF
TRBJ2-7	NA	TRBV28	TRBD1	TGTGCCAGCAGACCGGGACAGGGGATCTCCTACGAGCAGTACTTC	CASRPGQGISYEQYF
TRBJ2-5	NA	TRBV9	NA	TGTGCCAGCAGCGTGAGGCAGAAAGAGACCCAGTACTTC	CASSVRQKETQYF
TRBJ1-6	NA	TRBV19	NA	TGTGCCAGTAGCCCTGGGTACTTTTCGACTTGGAATTCACCCCTCCACTTT	CASSPGYFSTWNSPLHF
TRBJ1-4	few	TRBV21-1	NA	TGTGCCAGCAGCATCCAGAAGAGGGATTCAACTAATGAAAAACTGTTTTTT	CASSIQKRDSTNEKLFF
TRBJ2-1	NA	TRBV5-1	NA	TGCGCCAGCAGACCGAGGGACTCCTCCTACAATGAGCAGTTCTTC	CASRPRDSSYNEQFF
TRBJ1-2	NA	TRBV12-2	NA	TGTGCAAGTCGCACCAACCGACAGGGGGCTAACTATGGCTACACCTTC	CASRTNRQGANYGYTF
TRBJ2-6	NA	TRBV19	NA	TGTGCCAGTAGTATAAGGGGGACTGGGGCCAACGTCCTGACTTTC	CASSIRGTGANVLTF
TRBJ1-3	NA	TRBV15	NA	TGTGCCACCAGCAGAGGACAGTCCTCTGGAAACACCATATATTTT	CATSRGQSSGNTIYF
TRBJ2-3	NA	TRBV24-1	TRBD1	TGTGCCACCAGTGAACCGGGACAGGGCACAGATACGCAGTATTTT	CATSEPGQGTDTQYF
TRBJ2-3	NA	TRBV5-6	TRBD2	TGTGCCAGCAGCTGGACTAGCCGGCGACCCACAGATACGCAGTATTTT	CASSWTSRRPTDTQYF
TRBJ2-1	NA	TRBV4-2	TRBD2	TGTGCCAGCAGCCAAGATTCGGCAAACGGGAGGGCCGAGTTCTTC	CASSQDSANGRAEFF
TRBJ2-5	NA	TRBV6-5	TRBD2	TGTGCCAGCAGTTTCTCTAGCGGGAGCGGCGAGACCCAGTACTTC	CASSFSSGSGETQYF
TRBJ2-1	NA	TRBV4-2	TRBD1	TGTGCCAGCAGCCAAGGGGACAGCAATGACAATGAGCAGTTCTTC	CASSQGDSNDNEQFF
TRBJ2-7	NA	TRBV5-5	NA	TGTGCCAGCAGCTGGACGGGACAACACGAGCAGTACTTC	CASSWTGQHEQYF
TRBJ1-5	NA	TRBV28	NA	TGTGCCAGCAGTTTGGGGGCCACGAGTAGCAATCAGCCCCAGCATTTT	CASSLGATSSNQPQHF